The sequence of this T cell receptor beta chain was determined in a study of CD8 T cells in Susac syndrome. This clonotype was recorded a few times. V lost 5 bases to trimming and J lost 3 bases, with 13 bases between them. The V gene's germline CDR1 is MNHNS and CDR2 SASEGT. The CDR3 has 14 residues. It was negative isolation that provided the CD8+ and CD4+ T cells, whereas TEMRA cells were enriched by FACS. After extraction with the RNeasy kit, roughly 0.5 to 1 ug of the RNA was reverse transcribed using random hexamers. Amplification of TCR beta CDR3 across 54 Vbeta and 13 Jbeta was performed with immunoSEQ multiplex PCR. TCRdb processed the immunoSEQ multiplex PCR reads anew with MiXCR; each CDR3 protein has one entry. The sample lists 250,000 to 300,000 distinct CDR3 sequences, 85% occurring once.

Specimen: CD8+ T cells from PBMCs. The receptor comes from a human donor with multiple sclerosis. The chain links TRBV6-1 to TRBJ1-1, with D possibly matching TRBD1 (6 bases). CDR3 DNA sequence: TGTGCCAGCAGTCCAGAGGGGGAACACACTGAAGCTTTCTTT. Encoded protein: CASSPEGEHTEAFF.